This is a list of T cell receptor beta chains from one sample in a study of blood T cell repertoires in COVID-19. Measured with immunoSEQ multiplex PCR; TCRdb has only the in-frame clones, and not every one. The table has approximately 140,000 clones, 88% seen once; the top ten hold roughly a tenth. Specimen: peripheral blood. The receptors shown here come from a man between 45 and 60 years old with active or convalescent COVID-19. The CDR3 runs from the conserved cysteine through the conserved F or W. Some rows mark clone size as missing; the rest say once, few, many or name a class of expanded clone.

cdr3_aa: CASSNDRNREQYF
clone_size: -
v_call: TRBV7-9

cdr3_aa: CASIQRQVGGYYGYTF
clone_size: -
v_call: TRBV28

cdr3_aa: CASSQGHTRAGASTDTQYF
clone_size: -
v_call: TRBV18

cdr3_aa: CASAVSRSGNTIYF
clone_size: -
v_call: TRBV28

cdr3_aa: CSVSQGDYGYTF
clone_size: once
v_call: TRBV29-1

cdr3_aa: CASSLVTSGRLFF
clone_size: -
v_call: TRBV11-3

cdr3_aa: CASKTLGQKNTEAFF
clone_size: -
v_call: TRBV28

cdr3_aa: CASSRDRAYSGNTIYF
clone_size: -
v_call: TRBV14

cdr3_aa: CASSLSQLAGESEQFF
clone_size: -
v_call: TRBV27

cdr3_aa: CASSPSASGTEAFF
clone_size: -
v_call: TRBV18

cdr3_aa: CASSLVGQGAKEQYF
clone_size: -
v_call: TRBV7-9

cdr3_aa: CASSLPGSSYNEQFF
clone_size: -
v_call: TRBV5-1

cdr3_aa: CASGPDWTSFGGELFF
clone_size: -
v_call: TRBV12-5

cdr3_aa: CASSPYVGQGAYYGYTF
clone_size: -
v_call: TRBV7-9